Sequencing of this T cell receptor beta chain was carried out in a study of blood T cell repertoires in COVID-19. Study details: Whether acute or convalescent, the COVID-19 samples came from the United States, Italy and Spain. PBMCs, B-cell-depleted T cells, or T cells provided the cDNA or gDNA that made up the material.

This CDR3 is built from 14 residues. Between the trimmed V and J ends, which lost 6 bases and 5 bases, there was a span of 13 bases. Per the germline V gene, CDR1 is MNHEY and CDR2 is SVGAGI. Source study methods: Amplification of reference gene primers was used by the study to estimate nucleated cell counts. Only in-frame clones appear in the TCRdb table, and some are missing; sequencing was by immunoSEQ multiplex PCR. V and J calls and clone size follow that table, whereas D and trimming were derived from the DNA. There are about 83,000 clones in the sample; about 88% occur only once, and 15% to 20% lies in the top ten.

The chain combines TRBV6-5 with TRBJ1-4; D gene uncertain. The receptor comes from a woman aged 80 or over with active or convalescent COVID-19. Material for sequencing was peripheral blood. This CDR3 is CASRRGTPNEKLFF. The CDR3 DNA reads as TGTGCCAGCAGACGAGGAACCCCCAATGAAAAACTGTTTTTT.